The 9 T cell receptor beta chains listed next were all sequenced from one sample in a study of beta chain features in type 1 diabetes. Sequencing targeted expressed TCRB transcripts, as all isolated RNA had been reverse transcribed. Some clones are missing from TCRdb's copy, which holds only in-frame ones; the method was immunoSEQ multiplex PCR. This sample has 310,000 or so clones, with 6.5% to 10% found just once. Sequencing was carried out using central memory CD4+ T cells from blood. These receptors were taken from a woman aged 18-35 years in good health.

This clone was seen only a few times. Different DNA sequences within this sample yield the same CDR3. The chain links TRBV5-1 to TRBJ2-2; TRBD2 matches 9 bases. This CDR3 spans 15 amino acids. The V gene's germline CDR1 is SGHRS and CDR2 YFSETQ. V dropped 0 bases and J dropped 6; count of bases not matched to a gene: 3. CDR3 coding DNA: TGCGCCAGCAGCTTGGTGGGACTAGCCTCCGGGGAGCTGTTTTTT. As protein: CASSLVGLASGELFF. The entire variable domain, with the rest obtained from reference TRBV5-1 and TRBJ2-2, is as follows: KAGVTQTPRYLIKTRGQQVTLSCSPISGHRSVSWYQQTPGQGLQFLFEYFSETQRNKGNFPGRFSGRQFSNSRSEMNVSTLELGDSALYLCASSLVGLASGELFFGEGSRLTVL.

The sample holds many counts of this clone. The chain links TRBV6-6 to TRBJ2-1; D perhaps matches TRBD2 (5 bases). The CDR3 length is 14 residues. Trimming removed 5 bases at V and 6 bases at J, with 14 bases between. Germline values: CDR1 MNHNY, CDR2 SVGAGI (reference sequence). The CDR3 sequence: CASSRPPGSNEQFF. In nucleotides, the CDR3 is TGTGCCAGCAGTCGGCCTCCGGGGTCCAATGAGCAGTTCTTC.

To note about this clone: Other nucleotide sequences in the sample specify the same CDR3. The V and J genes are TRBV7-9 and TRBJ2-1; D may be TRBD1 (5 bases). The V gene lost 5 bases and the J gene lost 0 bases, with 11 bases spanning the gap. The length of the CDR3 is 15 residues. The germline gives CDR1 SEHNR, CDR2 FQNEAQ (reference sequence). Written as DNA, the CDR3 is TGTGCCAGCAGCCCTCCAGGGAACTCCTACAATGAGCAGTTCTTC. This encodes CASSPPGNSYNEQFF.

This clone was recorded many times. The chain couples TRBV28 to TRBJ2-7, with D uncertain. The CDR3 totals 11 residues. The germline V and J ends were trimmed by 2 bases and 11 bases, with 10 bases remaining between them. Germline V CDR1 and CDR2: MDHEN, SYDVKM. The CDR3 is CASSLGYIEYF. In DNA, the CDR3 is TGTGCCAGCAGTTTAGGGTATATAGAGTACTTC. The full variable domain, its missing parts supplied by reference TRBV28 and TRBJ2-7, is DVKVTQSSRYLVKRTGEKVFLECVQDMDHENMFWYRQDPGLGLRLIYFSYDVKMKEKGDIPEGYSVSREKKERFSLILESASTNQTSMYLCASSLGYIEYFGPGTRLTVT.

This clone was found a few times. The rearrangement links TRBV7-9 to TRBJ2-2; D may be TRBD2 (6 bases). Trimming cost V 5 bases and J 5 bases, with 12 bases left between them. The CDR3 is 14 residues long. The V gene's germline CDR1 is SEHNR and CDR2 FQNEAQ (reference sequence). DNA for the CDR3: TGTGCCAGCAGCCCTAGACTAGAGACCGGGGAGCTGTTTTTT. Translation: CASSPRLETGELFF.

This clone was detected a few times. The chain is built from TRBV11-1 and TRBJ1-5; no clear D gene. V lost 0 bases to trimming and J lost 9 bases, with 9 bases between them. This CDR3 comprises 13 residues. Looked up from germline, CDR1 is SGHAT and CDR2 is FQDESV (reference sequence). The CDR3 bases are TGTGCCAGCAGCTTAGCCGAGGCTTCGCCCCAGCATTTT. Amino acids: CASSLAEASPQHF.

Only a few counts were recorded for this clone. The identical CDR3 is also encoded by other nucleotide sequences in the sample. The J gene is TRBJ2-1, the V gene TRBV18, with 9 bases matching TRBD2. The CDR3 consists of 15 residues. Trimming took 0 bases from V and 6 from J; bases not matched to a gene: 3. Germline lookup yields CDR1 KGHSH and CDR2 LQKENI. The CDR3, as DNA: TGTGCCAGCTCACCACCCGCGGGAGGGCGCAATGAGCAGTTCTTC. Protein sequence: CASSPPAGGRNEQFF.

The chain uses TRBV9 and TRBJ2-3, with D perhaps matching TRBD2 (6 bases). The ends were cut back, 0 bases at V and 8 bases at J, with 10 bases in the middle. Germline lookup yields CDR1 SGDLS and CDR2 YYNGEE. This CDR3 has 13 residues. Here the CDR3 reads CASSVVGGSTQYF. The DNA of the CDR3 is TGTGCCAGCAGCGTAGTGGGGGGATCTACGCAGTATTTT.

As concerns this clone: A read error may account for a junction end that differs from germline. This sequence joins TRBV6-5 and TRBJ2-7; TRBD1 is a possible D gene (5 bases). Germline loops: CDR1 MNHEY, CDR2 SVGAGI. The CDR3 has 13 residues. As DNA, the CDR3 is TGTGCCAGCAGTTACTCGACAGCCGGCAGGAAAGACTTC. Protein sequence: CASSYSTAGRKDF.